A single count supports the clone carrying this T cell receptor (beta chain). The data were obtained in a study of blood T cell repertoires in COVID-19. Study as a whole: The study drew acute and convalescent COVID-19 samples from the United States, Italy and Spain. From T cells, B-cell-depleted T cells, or PBMCs came the material, which was cDNA or gDNA.

Trimming took 2 bases from V and 6 from J; bases not matched to a gene: 3. The CDR3 has 15 residues. Germline values: CDR1 LGHDT, CDR2 YNNKEL (reference sequence). Original analysis: Cell counts per sample came from amplifying reference gene primers. Clones were sequenced by immunoSEQ multiplex PCR, and TCRdb holds only the in-frame ones, with some missing. V and J calls plus clone size are reproduced from that table; the DNA served to infer D and trimming. The sample yields under 350,000 clones, 75% to 95% seen once. Patients at the Seattle site were enrolled during active infection and followed longitudinally.

The receptor was derived from a woman in her twenties or thirties with COVID-19, enrolled during active disease. The chain employs TRBV3-1 (or the pseudogene TRBV3-2) and TRBJ2-7; 14 nucleotides line up with TRBD2. The sequenced sample consisted of peripheral blood. For the CDR3, the DNA is TGTGCCAGCAGCCAAAACGGACTAGCGGGAGGCGAGCAGTACTTC. Amino acids: CASSQNGLAGGEQYF.